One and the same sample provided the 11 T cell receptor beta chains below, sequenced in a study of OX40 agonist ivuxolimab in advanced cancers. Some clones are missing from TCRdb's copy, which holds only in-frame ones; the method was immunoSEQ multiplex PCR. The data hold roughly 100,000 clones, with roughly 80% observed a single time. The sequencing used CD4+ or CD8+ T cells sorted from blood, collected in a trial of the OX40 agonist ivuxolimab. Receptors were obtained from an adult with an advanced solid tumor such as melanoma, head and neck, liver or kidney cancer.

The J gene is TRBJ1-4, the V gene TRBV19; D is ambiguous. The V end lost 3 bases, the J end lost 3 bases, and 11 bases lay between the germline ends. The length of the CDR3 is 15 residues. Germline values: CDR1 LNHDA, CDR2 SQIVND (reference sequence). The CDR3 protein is CASSISLPANEKLFF. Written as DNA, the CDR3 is TGTGCCAGTAGTATTTCTTTGCCAGCTAATGAAAAACTGTTTTTT.

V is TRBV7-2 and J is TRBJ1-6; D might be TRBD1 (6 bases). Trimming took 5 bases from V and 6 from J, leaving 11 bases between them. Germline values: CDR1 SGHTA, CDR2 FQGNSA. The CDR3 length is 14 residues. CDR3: CASSQRTANSPLHF. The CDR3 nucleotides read TGTGCCAGCAGCCAACGGACAGCTAATTCACCCCTCCACTTT.

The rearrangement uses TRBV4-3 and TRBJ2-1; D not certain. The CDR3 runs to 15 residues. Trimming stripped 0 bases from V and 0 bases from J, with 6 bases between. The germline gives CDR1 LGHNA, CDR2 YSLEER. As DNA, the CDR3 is TGCGCCAGCAGCCAAGAGCACTTCTCCTACAATGAGCAGTTCTTC. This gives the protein CASSQEHFSYNEQFF.

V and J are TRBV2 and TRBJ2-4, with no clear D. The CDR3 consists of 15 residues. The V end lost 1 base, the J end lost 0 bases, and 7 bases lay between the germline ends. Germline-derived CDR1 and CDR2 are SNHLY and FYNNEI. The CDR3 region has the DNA TGTGCCAGCAGTGAAGTATGGCTAGCCAAAAACATTCAGTACTTC. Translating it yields CASSEVWLAKNIQYF.

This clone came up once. The CDR3 loop reads CASAVGQANEKLFF. As DNA, the CDR3 is TGTGCCAGCGCTGTGGGACAGGCCAATGAAAAACTGTTTTTT. V usage is TRBV7-9 and J usage is TRBJ1-4, with TRBD1 identical over 8 bases. This CDR3 has 14 amino acids. V dropped 8 bases and J dropped 5; count of bases not matched to a gene: 7. Germline CDR1 is SEHNR and CDR2 is FQNEAQ (reference sequence).

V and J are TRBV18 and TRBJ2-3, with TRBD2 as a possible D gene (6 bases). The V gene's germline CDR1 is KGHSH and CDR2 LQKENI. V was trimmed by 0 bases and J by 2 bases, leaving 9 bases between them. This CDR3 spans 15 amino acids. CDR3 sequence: CASSPPSGPTDTQYF. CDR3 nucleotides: TGTGCCAGCTCACCACCTAGCGGACCCACAGATACGCAGTATTTT.

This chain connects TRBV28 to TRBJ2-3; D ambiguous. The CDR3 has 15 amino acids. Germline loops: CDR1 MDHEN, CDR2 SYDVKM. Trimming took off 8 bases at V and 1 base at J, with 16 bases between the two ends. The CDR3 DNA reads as TGTGCCAGCCGGCTGGAAGGGTCACGCACAGATACGCAGTATTTT. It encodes CASRLEGSRTDTQYF.

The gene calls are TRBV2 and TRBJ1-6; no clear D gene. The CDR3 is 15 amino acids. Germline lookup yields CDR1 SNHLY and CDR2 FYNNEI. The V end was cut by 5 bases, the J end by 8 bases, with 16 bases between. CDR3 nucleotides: TGTGCCAGCAGTTCCGAGACCTCGACACATTCACCCCTCCACTTT. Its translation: CASSSETSTHSPLHF.

CDR3 amino acids: CASSADWNTEAFF. The DNA of the CDR3 is TGTGCCAGCAGCGCCGACTGGAACACTGAAGCTTTCTTT. This chain links TRBV5-4 with TRBJ1-1; D remains ambiguous. The CDR3 has 13 residues. The V gene's germline CDR1 is SGHNT and CDR2 YYREEE (reference sequence). V lost 4 bases and J lost 1, with 8 bases in between.

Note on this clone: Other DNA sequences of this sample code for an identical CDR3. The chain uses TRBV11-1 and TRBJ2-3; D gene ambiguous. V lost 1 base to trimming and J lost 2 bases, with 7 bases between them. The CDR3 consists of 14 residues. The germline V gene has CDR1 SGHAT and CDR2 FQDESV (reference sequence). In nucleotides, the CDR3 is TGTGCCAGCAGCTTAGGGCAGAACACAGATACGCAGTATTTT. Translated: CASSLGQNTDTQYF.

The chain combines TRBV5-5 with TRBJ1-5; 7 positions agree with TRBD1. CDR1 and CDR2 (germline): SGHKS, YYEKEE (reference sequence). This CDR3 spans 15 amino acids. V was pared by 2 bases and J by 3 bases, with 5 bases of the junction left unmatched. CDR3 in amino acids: CASSLSTGHNQPQHF. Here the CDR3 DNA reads TGTGCCAGCAGCTTATCGACAGGGCACAATCAGCCCCAGCATTTT.